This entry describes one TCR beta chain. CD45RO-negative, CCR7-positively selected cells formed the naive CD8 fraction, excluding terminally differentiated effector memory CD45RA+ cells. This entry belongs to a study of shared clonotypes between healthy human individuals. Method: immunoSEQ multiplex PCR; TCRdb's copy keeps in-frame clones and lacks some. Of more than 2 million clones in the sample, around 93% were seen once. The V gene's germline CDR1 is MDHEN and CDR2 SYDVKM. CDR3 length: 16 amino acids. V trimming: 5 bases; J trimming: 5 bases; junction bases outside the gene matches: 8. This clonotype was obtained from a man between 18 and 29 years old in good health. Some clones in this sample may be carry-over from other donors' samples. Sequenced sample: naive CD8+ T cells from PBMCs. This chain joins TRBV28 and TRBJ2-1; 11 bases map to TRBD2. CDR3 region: CASSPPTSGDNNEQFF. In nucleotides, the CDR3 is TGTGCCAGCAGTCCCCCGACTAGCGGGGACAACAATGAGCAGTTCTTC.